The 9 T cell receptor beta chains below all came from one sample that was sequenced in a study of patients and donors after allogeneic stem cell transplantation. Each CDR3 protein is one row after TCRdb ran MiXCR on the RT-PCR reads. The sample has 95,000 to 120,000 distinct CDR3 sequences, around 38% seen once. The sample was blood, either unsorted or a sorted T cell fraction (not recorded which). The origin of the receptors is a human donor who was either an allogeneic HSCT recipient or a stem cell or donor lymphocyte infusion donor (not recorded which). It is not recorded whose cells these are; they may come from a transplant donor.

The CDR3 nucleotides read TGCAGTGCTAGTGACCGGCTAACGGGCAATGAGCAGTTCTTC. It encodes CSASDRLTGNEQFF. The rearrangement uses TRBV20-1 and TRBJ2-1; no definite D call. Trimming removed 3 bases from V and 6 bases from J, with 15 bases in between. This CDR3 contains 14 residues. Germline V gene data show CDR1 as DFQATT and CDR2 as SNEGSKA (reference sequence).

There are a few counts of this clonotype. The rearrangement joins TRBV6-5 to TRBJ2-7; TRBD1 agrees at 7 bases. CDR3 length: 15 residues. V lost 5 bases and J lost 3; bases outside the gene matches: 10. Germline assignment: CDR1 MNHEY and CDR2 SVGAGI. The CDR3 sequence is CASSKLPTGIYEQYF. CDR3 coding DNA: TGTGCCAGCAGTAAACTCCCGACAGGGATCTACGAGCAGTACTTC.

V is TRBV7-8 and J is TRBJ2-5; D unresolved. The CDR3 is 15 amino acids. V was pared by 5 bases and J by 1 base, with 14 bases between. Germline CDR1 SGHVS, CDR2 FQNEAQ. The CDR3 spells CASSTDHRFQETQYF. In DNA, the CDR3 is TGTGCCAGCAGCACGGACCACCGGTTCCAAGAGACCCAGTACTTC.

The chain combines TRBV20-1 with TRBJ1-2, with D hard to call. Per germline, CDR1 DFQATT and CDR2 SNEGSKA (reference sequence). The CDR3 has 9 amino acids. Trimming pared 3 bases from V and 7 bases from J, leaving 3 bases between. CDR3 sequence: CSASPGYTF. In DNA, the CDR3 is TGCAGTGCTAGTCCTGGCTACACCTTC.

This rearrangement joins TRBV3-1 to TRBJ1-1; possible D gene TRBD1, 5 bases. The V gene's germline CDR1 is LGHDT and CDR2 YNNKEL (reference sequence). V lost 6 bases and J lost 0, with 20 bases in between. The CDR3 consists of 17 residues. The CDR3 DNA is TGTGCCAGCAGTATTAACGGGGGAAGGAGTTTGAACACTGAAGCTTTCTTT. The encoded protein is CASSINGGRSLNTEAFF. The whole variable domain, remainder taken from reference TRBV3-1 and TRBJ1-1, is DTAVSQTPKYLVTQMGNDKSIKCEQNLGHDTMYWYKQDSKKFLKIMFSYNNKELIINETVPNRFSPKSPDKAHLNLHINSLELGDSAVYFCASSINGGRSLNTEAFFGQGTRLTVV.

Ten or more counts support this clonotype. The chain joins TRBV29-1 to TRBJ1-3; TRBD1 matches at 7 bases. J lost 2 bases, V lost 6 bases, and 4 bases had no gene match. Germline V gene data show CDR1 as SQVTM and CDR2 as ANQGSEA. This CDR3 has 13 residues. The CDR3: CSVEQGPGNTIYF. Written as DNA, the CDR3 is TGCAGCGTGGAACAGGGGCCTGGAAACACCATATATTTT.

The chain joins TRBV5-1 to TRBJ1-5, with D hard to call. The CDR3 extends over 12 amino acids. V lost 1 base and J lost 6, with 5 bases in between. The germline CDR1 and CDR2 sequences are SGHRS and YFSETQ. CDR3 coding DNA: TGCGCCAGCAGCTTGCACGGTCAGCCCCAGCATTTT. Amino acid sequence: CASSLHGQPQHF.

As regards this clonotype: One end of the junction does not line up with germline, which may come from a read error. The J gene is TRBJ2-7, the V gene TRBV6-6, with 8 bases fitting TRBD1. The CDR3 is 15 residues long. Germline V gene lookup returns CDR1 MNHNY and CDR2 SVGAGI (reference sequence). This CDR3 is CASRLSGQGGNERYF. The DNA of the CDR3 is TGTGCCAGCAGACTCTCCGGACAGGGTGGCAACGAGCGGTACTTC.

The chain carries TRBV14 and TRBJ1-2; unclear D gene. This CDR3 spans 14 amino acids. The germline gives CDR1 SGHDN, CDR2 FVKESK. Trimming took off 2 bases at V and 4 bases at J, with 11 bases between the two ends. The CDR3 DNA sequence: TGTGCCAGCAGCCAATACGCAGCCAGCTATGGCTACACCTTC. It is translated as CASSQYAASYGYTF.